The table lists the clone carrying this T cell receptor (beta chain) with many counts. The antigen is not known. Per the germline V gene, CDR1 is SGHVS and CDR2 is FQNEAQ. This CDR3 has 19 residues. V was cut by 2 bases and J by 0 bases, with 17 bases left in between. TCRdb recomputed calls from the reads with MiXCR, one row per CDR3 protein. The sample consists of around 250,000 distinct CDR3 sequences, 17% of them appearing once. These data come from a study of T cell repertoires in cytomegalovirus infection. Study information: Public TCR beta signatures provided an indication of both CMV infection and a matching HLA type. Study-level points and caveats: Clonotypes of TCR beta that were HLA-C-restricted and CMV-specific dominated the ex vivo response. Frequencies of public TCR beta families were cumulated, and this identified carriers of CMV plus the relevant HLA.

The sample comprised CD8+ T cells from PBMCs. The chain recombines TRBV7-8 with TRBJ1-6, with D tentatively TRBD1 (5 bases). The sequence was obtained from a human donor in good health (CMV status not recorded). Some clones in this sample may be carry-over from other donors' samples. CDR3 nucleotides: TGTGCCAGCAGCTTACAAGGGGAAATTGGAGGCTCCTATAATTCACCCCTCCACTTT. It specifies CASSLQGEIGGSYNSPLHF. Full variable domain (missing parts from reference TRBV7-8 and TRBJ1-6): GAGVSQSPRYKVAKRGQDVALRCDPISGHVSLFWYQQALGQGPEFLTYFQNEAQLDKSGLPSDRFFAERPEGSVSTLKIQRTQQEDSAVYLCASSLQGEIGGSYNSPLHFGNGTRLTVT.